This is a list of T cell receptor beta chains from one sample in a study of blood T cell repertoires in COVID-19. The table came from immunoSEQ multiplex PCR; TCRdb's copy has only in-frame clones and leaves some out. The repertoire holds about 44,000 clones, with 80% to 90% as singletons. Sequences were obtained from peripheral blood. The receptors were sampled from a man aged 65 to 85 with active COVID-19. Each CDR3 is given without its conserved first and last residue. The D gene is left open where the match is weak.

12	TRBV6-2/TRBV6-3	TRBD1	ASSSEQGNQPQH
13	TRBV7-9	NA	ASSTASTGANVLT
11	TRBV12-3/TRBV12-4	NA	ASSFDRSYGYT
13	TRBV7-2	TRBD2	ASSLSGGSYNEQF
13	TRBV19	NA	ASSMSGLMDSPLH
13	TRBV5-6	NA	ASTRRGNYNSPLH
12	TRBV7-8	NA	ASSLTRGAEKLF
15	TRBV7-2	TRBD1	ASSPRPGDRAGTEAF
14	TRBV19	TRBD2	ASSTGLAGYTGELF
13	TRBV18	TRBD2	ASSPPGLAEETQY
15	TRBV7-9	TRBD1	ASSATRDRGKGYEQY
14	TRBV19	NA	ASIPGFSGVNYGYT
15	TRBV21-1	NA	ASSKVVDSPLTDTQY
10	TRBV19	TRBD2	ASKSGAETQY
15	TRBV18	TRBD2	ASSPPTLAGSTDTQY
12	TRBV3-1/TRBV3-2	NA	ASRGAMPRETQY